This T cell receptor (beta chain) was profiled in a study of blood T cell repertoires in COVID-19. Turning to the study itself: PBMCs, B-cell-depleted T cells, or T cells provided the cDNA or gDNA that made up the material.

V lost 5 bases, J lost 6 bases, and 6 bases stayed unmatched. Germline CDR1 is SEHNR and CDR2 is FQNEAQ (reference sequence). The CDR3 covers 15 residues. Profiling relied on immunoSEQ multiplex PCR, and the TCRdb table lists in-frame clones only, not all of them. The data contain over 250,000 clones, approximately 88% of them singletons. The chain couples TRBV7-9 to TRBJ1-5, with 11 bases matching TRBD1. This TCR came from a woman younger than 45 with acute or convalescent COVID-19. The sequencing input was peripheral blood. In DNA, the CDR3 is TGTGCCAGCAGCGGCTATGGGACAGGGGGTCAGCCCCAGCATTTT. Protein product: CASSGYGTGGQPQHF.